The T cell receptor (beta chain) under discussion was sequenced for a study of cytomegalovirus exposure and HLA in healthy donors. The CDR3 has 15 amino acids. From germline, CDR1 is MDHEN and CDR2 SYDVKM. Deletions cut 5 bases from V and 2 bases from J, with 16 bases between. Vbeta (60) and Jbeta (13) primers were used in the PCR. This table comes from immunoSEQ multiplex PCR, and its TCRdb copy is limited to in-frame clones, with some not included. The table has about 160,000 clones, more than 75% seen once. Study-wide results and limits: The dataset shows that most TCR sequences were rare, while some public TCRs occurred in many donors. In an earlier analysis, about 90% or about 30%: the productive usage of most TCR beta V segments. It was reportedly the case that the classifier diagnosed cytomegalovirus status with high specificity and sensitivity.

With respect to this clone: What it binds is not known.

This clonotype was sampled from a girl under 18 in good health and CMV-seropositive. The chain links TRBV28 to TRBJ2-7, with D uncertain. Sequenced sample: PBMCs. The CDR3 is CASSPPMANTYEQYF. The CDR3 coding sequence is TGTGCCAGCAGTCCACCCATGGCAAATACCTACGAGCAGTACTTC.